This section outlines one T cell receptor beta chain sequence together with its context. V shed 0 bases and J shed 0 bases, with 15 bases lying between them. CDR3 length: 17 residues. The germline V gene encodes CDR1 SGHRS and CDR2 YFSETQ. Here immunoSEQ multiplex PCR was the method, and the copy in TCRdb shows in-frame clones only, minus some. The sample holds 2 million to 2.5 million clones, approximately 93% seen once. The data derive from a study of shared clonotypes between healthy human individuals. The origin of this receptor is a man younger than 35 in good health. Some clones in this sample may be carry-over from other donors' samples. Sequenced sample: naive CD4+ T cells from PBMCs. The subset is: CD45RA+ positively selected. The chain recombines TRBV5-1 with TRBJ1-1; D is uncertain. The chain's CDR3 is CASSLAGPTGMNTEAFF. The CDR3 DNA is TGCGCCAGCAGCTTGGCTGGGCCAACGGGAATGAACACTGAAGCTTTCTTT.